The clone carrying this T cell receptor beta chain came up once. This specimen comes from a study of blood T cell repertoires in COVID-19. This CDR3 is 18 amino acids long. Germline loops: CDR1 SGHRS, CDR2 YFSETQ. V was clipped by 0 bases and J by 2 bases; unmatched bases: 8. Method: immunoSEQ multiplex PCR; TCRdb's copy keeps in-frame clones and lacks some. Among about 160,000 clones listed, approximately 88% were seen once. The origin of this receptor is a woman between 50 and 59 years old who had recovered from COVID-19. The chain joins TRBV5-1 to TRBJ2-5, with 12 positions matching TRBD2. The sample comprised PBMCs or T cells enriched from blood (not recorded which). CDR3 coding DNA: TGCGCCAGCAGCTTGGCCGCTGGACTAGCGGGACTTCAAGAGACCCAGTACTTC. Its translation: CASSLAAGLAGLQETQYF.